Sequencing of this TCR beta chain was carried out in a study of cytomegalovirus exposure and HLA in healthy donors (dated by TCRdb to 2015 to 2018). As for the study more broadly: An earlier analysis of 587 of the donors reported 250 to 300 Gb of sequence data and around 110 million unique TCR beta sequences from roughly 180 million T cells. HLA typing covered class I and class II loci at four-digit resolution. The study used immunosequencing to profile the T cell repertoires of around 600 subjects and linked those repertoires to cytomegalovirus serostatus. In the later analysis, no new phenotypic data were used to find candidate immune exposures; instead, reliance was placed on TCR beta sequences and their occurrence across donors. Alongside the repertoire data, information on donor age, sex, ethnicity and CMV serostatus was compiled. The number of donors typed differed by locus, with roughly 629-640 for A, B, C, DRB1 and DQB1, roughly 550 for DQA1, over 600 for DPA1, and about 450 for DPB1. About 5 DR-DQ haplotypes were handled as single units for association and clustering, since linkage in the cohort was strong. Along with the approximately 700-subject first cohort, a separate validation cohort of about 110 different subjects was used. The study aimed to test whether signatures of past pathogen exposure could be identified by cataloging public T cell receptors. In a later analysis, previously published TCR beta repertoires from about 640 donors were re-analyzed and high-resolution HLA genotyping was added so that TCR occurrence patterns could be studied. About 280 gigabases of sequencing data and 70 million to 100 million unique TCR sequences made up an early release that covered some 640 HLA-typed donors. All discovery cohort repertoires had been generated using a single sequencing platform. Genome-wide SNP genotypes for about 55% of the 666 donors were used in a later genetic analysis, which treated that subset as a discovery cohort. In an earlier analysis of roughly 580 of the donors, high-throughput TCR beta sequencing was used to judge whether each TCR beta V gene segment behaved as functional or pseudogenic. Across approximately 420 genotyped donors of the cohort, an average of approximately 220,000 unique TCR beta nucleotide sequences per donor were sequenced, and approximately 17% of those sequences were non-productive. The study combined high-throughput TCR immunosequencing, statistical association of individual TCRs with disease status, and machine learning to predict cytomegalovirus infection status. Of the roughly 390 genotyped donors, roughly 80% were placed in the genetic ancestry cluster associated with self-reported Caucasian donors.

A word on this clone: Its cognate antigen has yet to be identified.

Library preparation was by the immunoSEQ multiplex PCR assay. For the multiplex PCR, a mixture combining 60 forward primers for TCR Vbeta segments and 13 reverse primers for TCR Jbeta segments was used. The CDR3 region of rearranged TCR beta genes was amplified from genomic DNA by a multiplex PCR assay. The amplified TCR beta libraries were sequenced on the Illumina HiSeq System as 87-base-pair reads. The authors processed their data as follows. A later analysis counted approximately 76 million unique TCR beta chains across the 550 to 700 repertoires, and approximately 11 million of these chains were shared by at least two donors. Raw reads were error-corrected and collapsed into unique sequences with a nearest-neighbor algorithm that merged closely related sequences to remove PCR and sequencing errors. V, D and J gene segments were assigned by aligning CDR3 sequences to IMGT reference sequences. For a sequence to be retained, at least a six-nucleotide match to both a V gene segment and a J gene segment was required. Rearrangements were called productive when the CDR3 lacked stop codons and stayed in frame with V and J; all others were non-productive. Following IMGT convention, CDR3 was defined as the stretch from the second conserved V-encoded cysteine to the conserved J-encoded phenylalanine. The earlier analysis of about 570 of the donors excluded any sequence lacking an unambiguous match to a single V gene segment. In an earlier analysis of some 590 of the donors, a V segment was called functional when productive rearrangements were above 56.7%, and segregating when the standard deviation between donors exceeded 5%. To diagnose cytomegalovirus status from the catalog of TCR beta chain sequences, a statistical classification framework was built. A later analysis assigned V and J genes by comparing TCR nucleotide sequences with IMGT/GENE-DB human TR gene sequences. A later analysis assigned CDR3 sequences and most-parsimonious VDJ recombination scenarios with the TCRdist pipeline. A later analysis defined each TCR beta chain by its CDR3 amino acid sequence plus V-gene family, and excluded reads lacking a unique V-gene family. As a way to deal with suspected cross-contamination and a sequencing artifact, a later analysis dropped hundreds of nucleotide sequences that were highly shared and had low generation probability. A later analysis calculated a clonal expansion index for each public chain from normalized within-repertoire ranks of inferred template counts. In a later analysis, generation probabilities were computed with a VDJ recombination model fitted to out-of-frame rearrangements, and the resulting probabilities were checked against IGoR. In a later analysis, TCR-TCR, TCR-HLA and TCR-CMV co-occurrence was scored with hypergeometric tests, and a repertoire-size bias correction was applied to TCR pairs. In a later analysis, false discovery rates were estimated by permuting HLA or CMV assignments 20 times. In a later analysis, co-occurring TCRs were grouped with DBSCAN, and TCRdist sequence similarity was added when clustering was performed within HLA-allele-positive subsets. For co-occurrence clustering, repertoires with fewer than 30,000 or more than 120,000 public chains were excluded, along with about five repertoires with anomalous nucleotide sharing. The table was pulled from immuneACCESS by TCRdb, which kept in-frame rearrangements only. Such tables lose some clones; where checked, under half of the loss comes from unresolved V genes, and the rest has no known cause. That table is the source of V, J and clone size, and D and trimming were worked out from the DNA. The sample has around 74,000 clones on record. The ten largest clones take up approximately 4.6% of the sample.

The cohort consisted of 650 to 700 healthy bone marrow donors. All cohort members were sampled while nominally healthy, although unrecorded immune exposures were likely present. The donor tested CMV seronegative, placing the donor among the roughly 340 seronegative members of the cohort. A peripheral blood sample was collected from each donor, and TCR beta sequencing was performed on peripheral blood mononuclear cells. The Qiagen DNeasy Blood Extraction Kit was used to extract genomic DNA from the blood cell samples. Study-wide conclusions, independent of this receptor: A cluster of highly shared sequence variants was judged likely to represent a technical artifact of the sequencing pipeline. According to a later genetic analysis, donors in an Asian-associated ancestry cluster had fewer N-insertions in productive TCRs than the approximately 690-donor mean. The authors suggested that the approach could potentially be extended to other disease states and immunological phenotypes. An association between a missense DCLRE1C variant and V-gene and J-gene trimming of TCR beta chains was found in a later genetic analysis and replicated in an independent cohort. The study listed 164 TCR beta chains as associated with cytomegalovirus. In vitro tests confirmed that a few of the cytomegalovirus-associated TCR beta chains recognize cytomegalovirus antigens. A later analysis found that TCR association rates varied across HLA loci, with DRB1 alleles showing the most associated TCRs and HLA-C alleles the fewest. Several of the top co-occurrence clusters appeared to be linked to parvovirus B19, influenza, CMV and Epstein-Barr virus, according to a later analysis. Linkage disequilibrium might explain the correlated functional status among segregating V segments, but an unknown experimental factor could not be excluded. Cytomegalovirus status was reported to be diagnosed by the classifier with high specificity and sensitivity in both the original and validation cohorts. Compared with equally common non-associated chains, HLA-associated TCR beta chains in a later analysis were more clonally expanded and had lower generation probabilities. A later analysis associated 16,951 TCR beta sequences with specific HLA alleles at a false discovery rate of 0.05. In a later analysis, most CMV-associated TCR beta chains were found to appear HLA-restricted, with HLA associations seemingly driven largely by CMV exposure. Because counts were too low, around 18 rarely observed V segments, including chromosome 9 orphons, were left out of the earlier analysis of 500 to 650 of the donors. Presence/absence analyses assumed roughly uniform sequencing depth across donors, an assumption that may not hold. Because HLA typing was missing for some donors at each locus, association tests included only the typed subset. In an earlier analysis of approximately 600 of the donors, most TCR beta V segments were observed in productive rearrangements about 87% or about 30% of the time, broadly matching IMGT annotations. When HLA alleles, especially DR and DQ, strongly co-occurred, attributing TCR associations to individual alleles was difficult. Only TCR beta chains were sequenced in this cohort, and the absence of alpha or paired-chain data limited detectable features. For the cohort, immune exposure information was limited to CMV serostatus. A further reported finding was that TCR beta sequences accurately predicted the HLA-A and HLA-B alleles for most subjects in the first cohort. While some public TCRs were present in many individuals, most TCR sequences turned up only very rarely across donors.

Sequenced input: PBMCs. The origin of this receptor is a man aged 25-40 years in good health and CMV-seronegative.

The encoded CDR3 is CASTRAQETQYF. At the DNA level, the sequence is TGCGCCAGCACCAGGGCCCAAGAGACCCAGTACTTC. The chain is encoded by TRBV5-1 joined to TRBJ2-5; possibly the D gene is TRBD1, per 5 matching bases. At the junction V is shortened by 6 bases and J by 1 base, with 7 bases in between. The germline V gene encodes CDR1 SGHRS and CDR2 YFSETQ. The CDR3 numbers 12 residues from cysteine through phenylalanine. Only CDR3 DNA remains: 36 bases, in frame from the first base. Full variable domain (CDR3 extended with the reference TRBV5-1 and TRBJ2-5 proteins): KAGVTQTPRYLIKTRGQQVTLSCSPISGHRSVSWYQQTPGQGLQFLFEYFSETQRNKGNFPGRFSGRQFSNSRSEMNVSTLELGDSALYLCASTRAQETQYFGPGTRLLVL.